The next 5 T cell receptor beta chains were all read from a single sample in a study of T-cell memory formation after mild COVID-19. One entry per CDR3 protein results from TCRdb running MiXCR on the 5' RACE reads. The data hold approximately 250,000 distinct CDR3 sequences, with 16% observed a single time. Sequencing was performed on PBMCs or a T cell subset sorted from them (not recorded which). The receptors shown here come from a man aged 18 to 30 who had mild COVID-19 (a few samples of this study predate the infection). Cell type and time point are not known.

The CDR3: CASRVNRRPNQPQHF. Here the CDR3 DNA reads TGTGCCAGCAGGGTTAACAGGAGGCCAAATCAGCCCCAGCATTTT. The rearrangement uses TRBV28 and TRBJ1-5; possibly TRBD1 for D (5 bases). Germline CDR1 is MDHEN and CDR2 is SYDVKM. V lost 6 bases and J 4 bases, leaving 16 bases between the germline ends. There are 15 residues in the CDR3.

The chain uses TRBV11-2 and TRBJ1-6, with D uncertain. The CDR3 loop spans 18 amino acids. Trimming left V 5 bases short and J 0 bases short, with 17 bases between. From germline, CDR1 is SGHAT and CDR2 FQNNGV. For the CDR3, the DNA is TGTGCCAGCAGCGCCGGAGGTGCTGGTAGCTCCTATAATTCACCCCTCCACTTT. Its protein product is CASSAGGAGSSYNSPLHF.

This sequence joins TRBV9 and TRBJ1-1, with D tentatively TRBD1 (5 bases). Germline V lookup: CDR1 SGDLS, CDR2 YYNGEE. This CDR3 contains 13 residues. Trimming took 4 bases from V and 5 from J, leaving 12 bases between them. The DNA for the CDR3 is TGTGCCAGCAGCTCAGTGGGGGTAACTGAAGCTTTCTTT. Its protein product is CASSSVGVTEAFF.

The sample holds a few counts of this clonotype. V is TRBV7-3 and J is TRBJ2-7, with D uncertain. Germline-derived CDR1 and CDR2 are SGHTA and FQGTGA. Trimming stripped 2 bases from V and 2 bases from J, with 10 bases between. This CDR3 comprises 14 residues. CDR3: CASSLGGSAYEQYF. The CDR3 DNA is TGTGCCAGCAGCTTAGGCGGATCAGCCTACGAGCAGTACTTC.

The chain has TRBV7-9 and TRBJ2-1, with 10 bases fitting TRBD1. Germline V gives CDR1 SEHNR, CDR2 FQNEAQ (reference sequence). CDR3 size: 20 residues. The J segment lost 8 bases and the V segment lost 6 bases, leaving 25 bases of the junction unmatched. This CDR3 reads CASRRQGARDFRGGPYEQFF. Written as DNA, the CDR3 is TGTGCCAGCAGGCGACAGGGGGCGCGAGATTTTCGGGGGGGTCCTTATGAGCAGTTCTTC.